This T cell receptor (beta chain) was obtained from a study of T cell responses to AZD1222 COVID-19 vaccine. Looking at the study overall: Pooled in the analysis were second doses at about 4 or about 12 weeks.

Worth noting for this clone: What it binds is unknown.

Findings and caveats of the study: It was only after the peak T cell response that any repertoires were sampled.

Only in-frame clones appear in the TCRdb table, and some are missing; sequencing was by immunoSEQ multiplex PCR. Among about 180,000 clones listed, 80% to 90% were seen once. Sequences were derived from peripheral blood, sampled on day 0 of AZD1222 vaccination. This TCR came from an adult in good health.

CDR3 sequence: CASSLEGDRGGTQYF. Here the CDR3 DNA reads TGTGCCAGCAGCTTAGAGGGGGACAGGGGAGGGACCCAGTACTTC. V is TRBV11-2 and J is TRBJ2-5; 10 bases align to TRBD1. CDR3 length: 15 residues. Germline-derived CDR1 and CDR2 are SGHAT and FQNNGV. The V and J ends lost 0 bases and 7 bases, in that order; junction bases with no gene match: 5.